A selection of T cell receptor beta chains follows, all from one sample in a study of blood T cell repertoires in COVID-19. The assay was immunoSEQ multiplex PCR, and TCRdb's table has in-frame clones only and misses some. The top ten hold less than 11% of the sample, which has roughly 390,000 clones, approximately 87% seen once. The material sequenced was peripheral blood. The receptors come from a woman between 25 and 40 years old with COVID-19, enrolled during active disease. The CDR3 runs from the conserved cysteine through the conserved F or W.

J: TRBJ2-7; V: TRBV28; CDR3: CASSGNDRAPYEQYF
J: TRBJ1-4; V: TRBV5-1; CDR3: CASSLGSAGNEKLFF
J: TRBJ2-3; V: TRBV19; CDR3: CASRTMEAQYF
J: TRBJ2-7; V: TRBV30; CDR3: CAWTIGQGIYEQYF
J: TRBJ1-4; V: TRBV9; CDR3: CASSGGLNEKLFF
J: TRBJ2-7; V: TRBV18; CDR3: CASSPRPGGTGYEQYF
J: TRBJ2-7; V: TRBV5-6; CDR3: CASSIDRYEQYF
J: TRBJ2-1; V: TRBV5-4; CDR3: CASSLDRGEYNEQFF
J: TRBJ1-1; V: TRBV7-9; CDR3: CASSPRQGNTEAFF
J: TRBJ1-1; V: TRBV28; CDR3: CASSLEARTEAFF
J: TRBJ2-2; V: TRBV28; CDR3: CASSLGQFTGELFF
J: TRBJ2-7; V: TRBV5-1; CDR3: CASSRGNEQYF
J: TRBJ2-3; V: TRBV5-4; CDR3: CASSLLAGITDTQYF
J: TRBJ2-1; V: TRBV24-1; CDR3: CATSEPYSGNNEQFF
J: TRBJ2-1; V: TRBV6-5; CDR3: CASSYSRGLGEQFF
J: TRBJ1-2; V: TRBV6-5; CDR3: CASRGQSTYGYTF
J: TRBJ2-1; V: TRBV5-1; CDR3: CASSTGTSGYNEQFF
J: TRBJ1-4; V: TRBV19; CDR3: CASSPIHNEKLFF
J: TRBJ2-7; V: TRBV3-1/TRBV3-2; CDR3: CASSQKARTGRDEQYF
J: TRBJ2-3; V: TRBV29-1; CDR3: CSVLSADTQYF
J: TRBJ1-1; V: TRBV14; CDR3: CASSLFPGHEAFF
J: TRBJ1-1; V: TRBV19; CDR3: CASSTPSSNTEAFF
J: TRBJ1-3; V: TRBV28; CDR3: CASTLTGGFGNTIYF
J: TRBJ2-2; V: TRBV6-5; CDR3: CASNRGDGELFF
J: TRBJ2-7; V: TRBV9; CDR3: CASSVSAGEQYF
J: TRBJ1-1; V: TRBV29-1; CDR3: CSAQQGVNTEAFF
J: TRBJ2-5; V: TRBV24-1; CDR3: CATSDTRTSGRAQSAQYF
J: TRBJ1-2; V: TRBV19; CDR3: CASTRRVRVDYGYTF
J: TRBJ1-5; V: TRBV19; CDR3: CASSREGRNQPQHF
J: TRBJ2-7; V: TRBV28; CDR3: CASSSSYEQYF
J: TRBJ2-5; V: TRBV7-9; CDR3: CASRSTSGAQETQYF
J: TRBJ2-1; V: TRBV6-1; CDR3: CASSPTVPGYNEQFF
J: TRBJ2-7; V: TRBV7-9; CDR3: CASSLHGDTSYEQYF
J: TRBJ1-5; V: TRBV7-9; CDR3: CASSNTEQPQHF
J: TRBJ2-2; V: TRBV2; CDR3: CASSRTSGVTGELFF
J: TRBJ2-3; V: TRBV29-1; CDR3: CSTRESTTDTQYF
J: TRBJ2-1; V: TRBV21-1; CDR3: CASSKFGLGGYNEQFF
J: TRBJ1-4; V: TRBV7-9; CDR3: CASSFRTGGHEKLFF
J: TRBJ1-3; V: TRBV7-9; CDR3: CASSRGQAGNTIYF
J: TRBJ2-4; V: TRBV4-1; CDR3: CASSQEASRIAKNIQYF
J: TRBJ1-2; V: TRBV19; CDR3: CASRTPGQGVYGYTF
J: TRBJ1-2; V: TRBV6-5; CDR3: CASSYRESLLTF
J: TRBJ1-4; V: TRBV6-4; CDR3: CASSRDSNEKLFF
J: TRBJ1-4; V: TRBV29-1; CDR3: CSEGPGSGEKLFF
J: TRBJ1-5; V: TRBV30; CDR3: CAWWNWDRSSRSNQPQHF
J: TRBJ2-2; V: TRBV28; CDR3: CASRIRQVNTGELFF
J: TRBJ2-2; V: TRBV19; CDR3: CASTGLAGSGELFF
J: TRBJ1-4; V: TRBV6-5; CDR3: CASSYGEGHEKLFF
J: TRBJ1-2; V: TRBV4-1; CDR3: CPSSRGGVVGASRYTF
J: TRBJ2-2; V: TRBV15; CDR3: CATSSLTEVLAYTGELFF
J: TRBJ2-7; V: TRBV6-6; CDR3: CASSSHGQGEQYF
J: TRBJ1-5; V: TRBV3-1/TRBV3-2; CDR3: CASSLGTANQPQHF
J: TRBJ1-2; V: TRBV5-4; CDR3: CASSLGQGSNYGYTF
J: TRBJ2-1; V: TRBV18; CDR3: CASSPGRGRGLGNEQFF
J: TRBJ1-3; V: TRBV28; CDR3: CASSLFGWEKPSSGNTIYF
J: TRBJ2-2; V: TRBV7-2; CDR3: CASSSSGAGGGRTTGELFF
J: TRBJ1-2; V: TRBV14; CDR3: CASSQEWPNYYGYTF
J: TRBJ2-7; V: TRBV10-2; CDR3: CASSVGGTKRYEQYF